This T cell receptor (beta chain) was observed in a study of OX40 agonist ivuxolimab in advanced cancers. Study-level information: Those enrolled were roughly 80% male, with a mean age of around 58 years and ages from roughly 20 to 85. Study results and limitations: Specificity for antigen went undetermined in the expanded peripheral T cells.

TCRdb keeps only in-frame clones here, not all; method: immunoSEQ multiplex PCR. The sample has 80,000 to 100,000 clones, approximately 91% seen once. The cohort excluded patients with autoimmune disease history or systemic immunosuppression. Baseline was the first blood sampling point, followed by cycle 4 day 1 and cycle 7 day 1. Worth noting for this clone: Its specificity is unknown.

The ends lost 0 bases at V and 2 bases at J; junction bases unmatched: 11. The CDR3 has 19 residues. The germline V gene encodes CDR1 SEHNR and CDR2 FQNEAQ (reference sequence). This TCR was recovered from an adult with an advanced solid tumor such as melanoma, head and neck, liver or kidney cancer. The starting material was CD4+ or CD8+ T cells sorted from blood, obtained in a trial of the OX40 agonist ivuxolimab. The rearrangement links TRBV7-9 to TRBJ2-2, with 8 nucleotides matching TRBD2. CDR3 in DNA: TGTGCCAGCAGCTTAGCGGCTGGGGGGAGCGGGAGTAACACCGGGGAGCTGTTTTTT. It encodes CASSLAAGGSGSNTGELFF.